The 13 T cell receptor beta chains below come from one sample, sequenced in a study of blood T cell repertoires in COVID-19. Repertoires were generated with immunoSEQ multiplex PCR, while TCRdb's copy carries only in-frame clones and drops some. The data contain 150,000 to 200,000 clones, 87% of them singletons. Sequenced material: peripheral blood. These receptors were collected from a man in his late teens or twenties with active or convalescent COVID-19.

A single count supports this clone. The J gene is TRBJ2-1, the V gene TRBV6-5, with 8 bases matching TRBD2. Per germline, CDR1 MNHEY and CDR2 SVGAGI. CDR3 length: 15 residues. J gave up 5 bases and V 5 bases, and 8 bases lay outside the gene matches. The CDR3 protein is CASSPLSGGNNEQFF. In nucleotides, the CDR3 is TGTGCCAGCAGTCCTTTGAGCGGGGGAAACAATGAGCAGTTCTTC.

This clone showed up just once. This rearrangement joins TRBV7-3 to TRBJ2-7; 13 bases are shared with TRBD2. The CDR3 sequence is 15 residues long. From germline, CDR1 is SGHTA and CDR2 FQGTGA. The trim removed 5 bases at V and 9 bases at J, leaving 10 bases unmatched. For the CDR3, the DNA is TGTGCCAGCAGCGAAGGACTAGCGGGAGAATCGGTGCAGTACTTC. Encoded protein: CASSEGLAGESVQYF.

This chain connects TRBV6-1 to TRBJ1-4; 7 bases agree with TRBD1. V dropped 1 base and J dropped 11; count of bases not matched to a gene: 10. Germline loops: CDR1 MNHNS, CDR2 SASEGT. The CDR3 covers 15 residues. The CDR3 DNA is TGTGCCAGCAGTGAAGGGCTACAGGGGTGGGGGAAACTGTTTTTT. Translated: CASSEGLQGWGKLFF.

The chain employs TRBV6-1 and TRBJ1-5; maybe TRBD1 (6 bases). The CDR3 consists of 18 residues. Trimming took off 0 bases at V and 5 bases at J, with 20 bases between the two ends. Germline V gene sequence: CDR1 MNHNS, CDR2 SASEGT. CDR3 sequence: CASSEAWQGTLGDQPQHF. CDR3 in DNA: TGTGCCAGCAGTGAAGCCTGGCAGGGGACATTGGGGGATCAGCCCCAGCATTTT.

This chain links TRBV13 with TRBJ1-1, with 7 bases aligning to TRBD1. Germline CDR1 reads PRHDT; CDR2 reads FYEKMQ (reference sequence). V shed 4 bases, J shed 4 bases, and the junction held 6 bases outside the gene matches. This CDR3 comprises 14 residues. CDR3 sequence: CASSWGRTGTEAFF. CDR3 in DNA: TGTGCCAGCAGCTGGGGAAGGACAGGCACTGAAGCTTTCTTT. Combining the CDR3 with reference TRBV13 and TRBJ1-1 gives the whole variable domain AAGVIQSPRHLIKEKRETATLKCYPIPRHDTVYWYQQGPGQDPQFLISFYEKMQSDKGSIPDRFSAQQFSDYHSELNMSSLELGDSALYFCASSWGRTGTEAFFGQGTRLTVV.

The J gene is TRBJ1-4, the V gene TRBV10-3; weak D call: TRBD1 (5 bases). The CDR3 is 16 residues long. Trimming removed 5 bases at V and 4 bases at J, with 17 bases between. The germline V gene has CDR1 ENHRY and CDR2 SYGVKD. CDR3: CAISSGGGGNNEKLFF. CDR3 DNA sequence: TGTGCCATCAGTTCCGGAGGCGGGGGGAATAATGAAAAACTGTTTTTT.

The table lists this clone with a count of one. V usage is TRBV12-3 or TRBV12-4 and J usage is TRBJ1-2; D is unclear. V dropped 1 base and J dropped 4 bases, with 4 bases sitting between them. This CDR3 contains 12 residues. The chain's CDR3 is CASSLDFYGYTF. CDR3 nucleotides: TGTGCCAGCAGTTTAGACTTCTATGGCTACACCTTC.

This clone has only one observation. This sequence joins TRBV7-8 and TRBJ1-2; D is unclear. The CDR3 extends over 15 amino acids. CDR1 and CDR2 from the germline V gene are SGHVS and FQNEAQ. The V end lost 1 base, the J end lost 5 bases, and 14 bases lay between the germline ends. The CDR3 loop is CASSLVMRPLYGYTF. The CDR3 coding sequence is TGTGCCAGCAGCTTAGTTATGCGGCCGCTTTATGGCTACACCTTC.

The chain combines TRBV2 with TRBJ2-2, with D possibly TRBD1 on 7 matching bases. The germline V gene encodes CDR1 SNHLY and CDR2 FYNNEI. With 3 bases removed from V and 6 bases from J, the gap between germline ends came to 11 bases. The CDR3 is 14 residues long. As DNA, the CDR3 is TGTGCCAGCAGTGAGCAGGGGGGAGCCGGGGAGCTGTTTTTT. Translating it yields CASSEQGGAGELFF.

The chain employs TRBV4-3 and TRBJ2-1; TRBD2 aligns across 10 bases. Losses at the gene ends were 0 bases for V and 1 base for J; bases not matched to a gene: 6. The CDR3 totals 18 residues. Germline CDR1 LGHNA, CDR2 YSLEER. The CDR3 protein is CASSQDLGLADSYNEQFF. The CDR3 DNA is TGCGCCAGCAGCCAAGATCTTGGACTAGCGGATTCCTACAATGAGCAGTTCTTC.

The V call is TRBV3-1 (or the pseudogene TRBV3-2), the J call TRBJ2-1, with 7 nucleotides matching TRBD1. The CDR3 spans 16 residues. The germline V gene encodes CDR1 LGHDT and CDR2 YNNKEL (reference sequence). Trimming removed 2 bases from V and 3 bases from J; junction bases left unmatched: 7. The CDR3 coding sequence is TGTGCCAGCAGCCAATATACGGGACAGAACTACAATGAGCAGTTCTTC. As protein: CASSQYTGQNYNEQFF.

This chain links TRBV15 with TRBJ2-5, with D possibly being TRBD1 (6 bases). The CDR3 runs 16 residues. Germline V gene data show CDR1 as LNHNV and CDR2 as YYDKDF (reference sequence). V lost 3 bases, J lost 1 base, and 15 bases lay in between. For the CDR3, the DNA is TGTGCCACCAGCAGCGCTAAATGGGGGCTCCAAGAGACCCAGTACTTC. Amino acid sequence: CATSSAKWGLQETQYF. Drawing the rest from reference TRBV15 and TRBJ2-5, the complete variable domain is DAMVIQNPRYQVTQFGKPVTLSCSQTLNHNVMYWYQQKSSQAPKLLFHYYDKDFNNEADTPDNFQSRRPNTSFCFLDIRSPGLGDTAMYLCATSSAKWGLQETQYFGPGTRLLVL.

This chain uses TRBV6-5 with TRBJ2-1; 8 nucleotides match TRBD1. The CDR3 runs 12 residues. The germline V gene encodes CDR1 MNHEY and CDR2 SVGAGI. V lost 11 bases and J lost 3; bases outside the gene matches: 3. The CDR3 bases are TGTGCCGTCACAGGGGGCTACAATGAGCAGTTCTTC. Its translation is CAVTGGYNEQFF.